The clone carrying this TCR beta chain was seen ten or more times. This sample is part of a study of kidney transplant recipient with SARS-CoV-2 infection. CDR1 ENHRY and CDR2 SYGVKD come from the germline V gene. The CDR3 runs to 14 residues. Trimming removed 1 base at V and 7 bases at J, with 11 bases between. MiXCR was run by TCRdb on the reads, yielding one entry per CDR3 protein. The sample carries approximately 250,000 distinct CDR3 sequences, under 30% recorded once. This clonotype was obtained from a male patient between 25 and 40 years old who had COVID-19 and was a kidney transplant recipient. T cells may partly derive from the graft donor. The source was a blood sample, collected at baseline and between days 110 and 120 from a kidney transplant recipient. This chain connects TRBV10-3 to TRBJ1-5; a weak D match, TRBD1 (5 bases). The CDR3 protein is CAISEYTGGQPQHF. In nucleotides, the CDR3 is TGTGCCATCAGTGAGTATACAGGTGGACAGCCCCAGCATTTT.